This T cell receptor (beta chain) is from a study of T cell responses to AZD1222 COVID-19 vaccine. General study findings and limits: The donor group comprised mostly white British people and more females; the analysis possibly underestimated clonal diversity. No repertoire was sampled before or during the peak T cell response, only after it. Of spike-specific TCRs, nearly half reportedly target regions left unmutated in variants.

The data were produced by immunoSEQ multiplex PCR, yet TCRdb's version contains in-frame clones alone and is incomplete. Counted here are 150,000 to 200,000 clones, about nine tenths occurring once; the ten biggest clones make up around 1.9%. Pooling covered second doses at about 4 or about 12 weeks. CDR3 length: 12 amino acids. Trimming stripped 1 base from V and 9 bases from J, with 7 bases between. Germline CDR1 and CDR2: SGHTA and FQGNSA. This clone was found a few times. Its antigen remains unidentified. This rearrangement joins TRBV7-2 to TRBJ2-1, with D unresolved. The TCR sequence derives from an adult who received the AZD1222 COVID-19 vaccine. The input for sequencing was peripheral blood, taken 28 days after the second AZD1222 dose. The CDR3 spells CASSLVGSEQFF. The CDR3 nucleotides read TGTGCCAGCAGCTTAGTCGGGTCTGAGCAGTTCTTC.